At least ten counts were recorded for the clone carrying this T cell receptor (beta chain). The antigen is not known. The read terminates 3 residues ahead of where the CDR3 ends, so the germline J gene completes it. CVID and control samples used equivalent genomic DNA input. Produced via immunoSEQ multiplex PCR; TCRdb's table is partial and in-frame only. Altogether 25,000 to 30,000 clones were found in the sample, and no singletons occur. V dropped 3 bases and J dropped 2 bases, with 7 bases sitting between them. There are 13 residues in the CDR3. Germline CDR1 KGHSH, CDR2 LQKENI. The data were obtained in a study of T cell clonality in common variable immunodeficiency. Study findings and constraints: Fewer deletions and N-nucleotide insertions were reportedly seen in common variable immunodeficiency TCR beta sequences.

The chain has TRBV18 and TRBJ2-5, with D perhaps TRBD1 (5 bases). The clonotype was recovered from a human donor with common variable immunodeficiency. The sequencing sample was made of peripheral blood mononuclear cells. Partial CDR3 DNA: TGTGCCAGCTCACCTACAGGACAAGAGACC. Translating it yields CASSPTGQET. The entire CDR3 protein reads CASSPTGQETQYF.